The 3 T cell receptor beta chains below come from one sample, sequenced in a study of OX40 agonist ivuxolimab in advanced cancers. Measured with immunoSEQ multiplex PCR; TCRdb has only the in-frame clones, and not every one. In the table there are about 81,000 clones, more than 70% of which are singletons. The sample was CD4+ or CD8+ T cells sorted from blood, taken in a trial of the OX40 agonist ivuxolimab. The source of these receptors is an adult with an advanced solid tumor such as melanoma, head and neck, liver or kidney cancer.

This chain's CDR3 is CASSNPTGSYEQYV. The CDR3 coding sequence is TGTGCCAGCAGTAACCCTACGGGTTCCTACGAGCAGTACGTC. The chain links TRBV28 to TRBJ2-7; D gene uncertain. This CDR3 is 14 amino acids long. The V end lost 5 bases, the J end lost 1 base, and 12 bases lay between the germline ends. Germline-derived CDR1 and CDR2 are MDHEN and SYDVKM.

The rearrangement uses TRBV19 and TRBJ1-5; tentative D call: TRBD1 (6 bases). This CDR3 region has 18 residues. Germline assignment: CDR1 LNHDA and CDR2 SQIVND (reference sequence). Trimming cost V 9 bases and J 2 bases, with 26 bases left between them. The CDR3 coding sequence is TGTGCCAGCCGAAGACACTTTCTGGGGGGGCAAGGCAATCAGCCCCAGCATTTT. It encodes CASRRHFLGGQGNQPQHF.

In DNA form, the CDR3 reads TGCGCCAGCAAGGTCGGCGGGACAGATACGCAGTATTTT. Translation gives CASKVGGTDTQYF. The V call is TRBV5-1, the J call TRBJ2-3, with D possibly TRBD2 on 5 matching bases. Germline V lookup: CDR1 SGHRS, CDR2 YFSETQ. Trimming left V 6 bases short and J 3 bases short, with 11 bases between. The CDR3 runs to 13 residues.